This T cell receptor beta chain appears in the sequencing data of a study of blood T cell repertoires in COVID-19. On the study more broadly: T cells, B-cell-depleted T cells, or PBMCs provided the cDNA or gDNA that served as material.

With 4 bases clipped from V and 1 base from J, the junction kept 6 bases outside the gene matches. This CDR3 has 16 residues. Per germline, CDR1 SGHNT and CDR2 YYREEE (reference sequence). TCRdb keeps only in-frame clones here, not all; method: immunoSEQ multiplex PCR. The profile shows some 200,000 clones, 78% of them singletons. The TCR sequence derives from a woman in her 50s who had recovered from COVID-19. Sequenced sample: PBMCs or T cells enriched from blood (not recorded which). The rearrangement joins TRBV5-4 to TRBJ2-3; 10 positions agree with TRBD2. The CDR3 bases are TGTGCCAGCAGCGGGGGGGGGACTAGCGGCACAGATACGCAGTATTTT. Translated: CASSGGGTSGTDTQYF.